The clone carrying this T cell receptor (beta chain) was observed once. Its target is not known. This sample is part of a study of cytomegalovirus exposure and HLA in healthy donors. Study results and limitations: Rarity held for most TCR sequences, but there were some public TCRs that occurred in many donors. The CMV antigen specificity of a few CMV-associated chains was confirmed through in vitro analysis. Associated with cytomegalovirus, according to the listing, were 150 to 200 TCR beta chains.

Donors were drawn from the approximately 120-subject validation cohort, separate from the approximately 700-subject first cohort. Trimming cost V 5 bases and J 6 bases; bases outside gene matches: 4. This CDR3 is built from 13 residues. Germline V gene data show CDR1 as MDHEN and CDR2 as SYDVKM. The protocol was immunoSEQ multiplex PCR, while the TCRdb copy is restricted to in-frame clones and leaves out a portion. This table holds some 170,000 clones, roughly 86% found once. This clonotype was sampled from a man between 18 and 29 years old in good health and CMV-seropositive. The sequencing sample was made of PBMCs. J is TRBJ2-7 and V is TRBV28; 10 nucleotides match TRBD1. The CDR3 here is CASSPRQGAEQYF. Written as DNA, the CDR3 is TGTGCCAGCAGTCCGAGACAGGGGGCCGAGCAGTACTTC. Full variable domain (rest looked up from reference TRBV28 and TRBJ2-7): DVKVTQSSRYLVKRTGEKVFLECVQDMDHENMFWYRQDPGLGLRLIYFSYDVKMKEKGDIPEGYSVSREKKERFSLILESASTNQTSMYLCASSPRQGAEQYFGPGTRLTVT.